The next 7 T cell receptor beta chains were all read from a single sample in a study of blood T cell repertoires in COVID-19. This table comes from immunoSEQ multiplex PCR, and its TCRdb copy is limited to in-frame clones, with some not included. The data contain fewer than 350,000 clones, around 84% of them singletons. Sample: PBMCs or T cells enriched from blood (not recorded which). These receptors all stem from a woman in her 30s who had been exposed to COVID-19.

The CDR3 here is CASSPDRGTEAFF. DNA of the CDR3: TGCGCCAGCAGCCCTGACAGGGGGACTGAAGCTTTCTTT. The gene calls are TRBV4-3 and TRBJ1-1, with 9 bases fitting TRBD1. Germline-derived CDR1 and CDR2 are LGHNA and YSLEER. The CDR3 is made up of 13 amino acids. V trimming: 4 bases; J trimming: 5 bases; junction bases outside the gene matches: 2.

V usage is TRBV27 and J usage is TRBJ1-4, with 9 bases fitting TRBD1. The CDR3 has 15 residues. Per germline, CDR1 MNHEY and CDR2 SMNVEV (reference sequence). The V gene end was trimmed by 0 bases and the J gene end by 7 bases; junction bases not matched to a gene: 3. The CDR3 nucleotides read TGTGCCAGCAGTTTATCCGGGACAGGGCTTGAAAAACTGTTTTTT. This gives the protein CASSLSGTGLEKLFF. The full variable domain, its missing parts supplied by reference TRBV27 and TRBJ1-4, is EAQVTQNPRYLITVTGKKLTVTCSQNMNHEYMSWYRQDPGLGLRQIYYSMNVEVTDKGDVPEGYKVSRKEKRNFPLILESPSPNQTSLYFCASSLSGTGLEKLFFGSGTQLSVL.

This clone turned up a few times. The CDR3 bases are TGTGCCAGCAGTCATCCGGGACTAGCGGCCTACAATGAGCAGTTCTTC. It translates to CASSHPGLAAYNEQFF. The rearrangement links TRBV2 to TRBJ2-1, with TRBD2 matching 11 bases. The V segment lost 5 bases and the J segment 2 bases; nucleotides outside the gene matches: 5. This CDR3 is built from 16 residues. The germline CDR1 and CDR2 sequences are SNHLY and FYNNEI. Supplemented by reference TRBV2 and TRBJ2-1, the full variable domain reads EPEVTQTPSHQVTQMGQEVILRCVPISNHLYFYWYRQILGQKVEFLVSFYNNEISEKSEIFDDQFSVERPDGSNFTLKIRSTKLEDSAMYFCASSHPGLAAYNEQFFGPGTRLTVL.

V usage is TRBV28 and J usage is TRBJ2-1; 8 bases are a match to TRBD1. CDR3 size: 16 residues. Trimming took 7 bases from V and 4 from J; bases not matched to a gene: 12. The germline gives CDR1 MDHEN, CDR2 SYDVKM. The CDR3 region is CASKSAGGERYNEQFF. Written as DNA, the CDR3 is TGTGCCAGCAAATCGGCAGGGGGCGAGAGGTACAATGAGCAGTTCTTC.

The chain combines TRBV20-1 with TRBJ1-1; D is unresolved. From germline, CDR1 is DFQATT and CDR2 SNEGSKA (reference sequence). This CDR3 contains 13 residues. The V and J ends lost 3 bases and 1 base respectively, with 9 bases between them. CDR3 loop: CSASRQRNTEAFF. DNA for the CDR3: TGCAGTGCTAGTCGACAAAGGAACACTGAAGCTTTCTTT.

V and J are TRBV28 and TRBJ1-2; 7 bases are shared with TRBD1. The CDR3 sequence is 15 residues long. Looked up from germline, CDR1 is MDHEN and CDR2 is SYDVKM. V dropped 6 bases and J dropped 2; count of bases not matched to a gene: 9. The CDR3, as DNA: TGTGCCAGCAGCTCCGGACAGGTGTCCAACTATGGCTACACCTTC. This encodes CASSSGQVSNYGYTF.

J is TRBJ2-1 and V is TRBV7-6; D remains ambiguous. The germline V and J ends were trimmed by 6 bases and 3 bases, with 6 bases remaining between them. Germline V gene lookup returns CDR1 SGHVS and CDR2 FNYEAQ. The CDR3 length is 12 residues. The CDR3: CASRSYYNEQFF. The CDR3 DNA is TGTGCCAGCAGGAGTTACTACAATGAGCAGTTCTTC.